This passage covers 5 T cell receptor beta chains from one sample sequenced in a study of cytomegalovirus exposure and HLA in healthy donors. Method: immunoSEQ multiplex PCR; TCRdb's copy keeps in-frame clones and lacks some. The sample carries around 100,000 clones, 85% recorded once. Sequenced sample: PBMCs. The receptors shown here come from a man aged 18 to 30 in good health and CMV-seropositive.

In DNA form, the CDR3 reads TGCAGCGTTGAAGATGGGACTAGCGGGGGGTTATTGAATGAGCAGTTCTTC. The encoded protein is CSVEDGTSGGLLNEQFF. The genes are TRBV29-1 and TRBJ2-1; 15 bases agree with TRBD2. J gave up 7 bases and V 0 bases, and 7 bases lay outside the gene matches. Germline V lookup: CDR1 SQVTM, CDR2 ANQGSEA. This CDR3 comprises 17 residues.

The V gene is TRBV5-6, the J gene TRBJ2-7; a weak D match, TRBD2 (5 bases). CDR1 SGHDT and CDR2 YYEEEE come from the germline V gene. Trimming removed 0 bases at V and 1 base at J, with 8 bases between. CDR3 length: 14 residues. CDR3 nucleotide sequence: TGTGCCAGCAGCTTGGGGAGGTTGTCCTACGAGCAGTACTTC. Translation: CASSLGRLSYEQYF.

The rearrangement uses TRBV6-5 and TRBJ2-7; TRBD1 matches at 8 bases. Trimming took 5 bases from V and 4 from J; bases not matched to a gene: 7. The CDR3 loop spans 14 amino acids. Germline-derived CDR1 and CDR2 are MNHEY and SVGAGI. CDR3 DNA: TGTGCCAGCAGTCTGGACAGGGAGAATTACGAGCAGTACTTC. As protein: CASSLDRENYEQYF.

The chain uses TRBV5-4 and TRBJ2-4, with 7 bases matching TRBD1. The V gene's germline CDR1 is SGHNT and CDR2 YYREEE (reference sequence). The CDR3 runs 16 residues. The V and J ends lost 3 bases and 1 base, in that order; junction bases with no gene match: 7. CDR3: CASSSTQGRAKNIQYF. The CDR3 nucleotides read TGTGCCAGCAGCTCTACACAGGGGCGGGCCAAAAACATTCAGTACTTC. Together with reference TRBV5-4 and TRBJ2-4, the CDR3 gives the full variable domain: ETGVTQSPTHLIKTRGQQVTLRCSSQSGHNTVSWYQQALGQGPQFIFQYYREEENGRGNFPPRFSGLQFPNYSSELNVNALELDDSALYLCASSSTQGRAKNIQYFGAGTRLSVL.

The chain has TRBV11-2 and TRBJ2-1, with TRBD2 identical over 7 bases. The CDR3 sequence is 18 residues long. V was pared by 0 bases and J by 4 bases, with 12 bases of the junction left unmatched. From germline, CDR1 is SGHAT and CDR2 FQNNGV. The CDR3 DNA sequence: TGTGCCAGCAGCTTAGAAGGGTCTCGGCTAGCGGCTTACAATGAGCAGTTCTTC. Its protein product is CASSLEGSRLAAYNEQFF.